This T cell receptor beta chain originates from a study of shared clonotypes between healthy human individuals. Sequenced by immunoSEQ multiplex PCR; TCRdb stores in-frame clones only, minus some. The sample shows 1.5 million to 2.5 million clones, less than 95% of them seen only once. It was CD45RO-negative cells, positively selected for CCR7, that made up naive CD8 cells, with terminally differentiated effector memory CD45RA+ cells excluded. Recent vaccinations or acute infections were absent in the healthy HIV-negative adult donors. The specimen sequenced was naive CD8+ T cells sorted from blood. The sequence was collected from a young man in good health.

CDR3 loop: CSIDQGSSYGYTF. The CDR3 DNA reads as TGCAGCATAGACCAGGGGTCGAGCTATGGCTACACCTTC. This rearrangement joins TRBV29-1 to TRBJ1-2, with D possibly TRBD1 on 6 matching bases. Germline-derived CDR1 and CDR2 are SQVTM and ANQGSEA. This CDR3 comprises 13 residues. Trimming removed 8 bases from V and 4 bases from J, with 17 bases in between.